These T cell receptor beta chains were read from a single sample in a study of OX40 agonist ivuxolimab in advanced cancers. Clones were read by immunoSEQ multiplex PCR, and TCRdb kept only the in-frame ones, dropping some. The top ten clones hold approximately 0.3% of a sample with 150,000 to 190,000 clones, 94% of them seen once. Specimen: CD4+ or CD8+ T cells sorted from blood, collected in a trial of the OX40 agonist ivuxolimab. These receptor sequences come from an adult with an advanced solid tumor such as melanoma, head and neck, liver or kidney cancer. Both conserved end residues are part of each CDR3. Fields, in order: J gene, clone size, D gene, V gene, CDR3 DNA, CDR3 protein. The D gene is left open where the match is weak. Rows give clone size only sometimes, using once, few, many, or a class for an expanded clone.

TRBJ1-3,.,TRBD1,TRBV18,TGTGCCAGCTCACCACGGGCAGGGGGTGACTCTGGAAACACCATATATTTT,CASSPRAGGDSGNTIYF
TRBJ1-5,.,TRBD1,TRBV19,TGTGCCAGTAAAGGACAGGGCGATCAGCCCCAGCATTTT,CASKGQGDQPQHF
TRBJ1-2,.,.,TRBV30,TGTGCCTGGGAGGCCGAAAGGGGCCATGGCTACACCTTC,CAWEAERGHGYTF
TRBJ2-1,once,.,TRBV11-2,TGTGCCAGCACCCGACACGTAGTGGCCTACAATGAGCAGTTCTTC,CASTRHVVAYNEQFF
TRBJ2-7,.,TRBD1,TRBV9,TGTGCCAGCAGCGCGGGACAGGGCGGGTACGAGCAGTACTTC,CASSAGQGGYEQYF
TRBJ1-4,.,TRBD1,TRBV19,TGTGCCAGTAGTGCTCAGGGGGCGGCAACTAATGAAAAACTGTTTTTT,CASSAQGAATNEKLFF
TRBJ2-1,.,.,TRBV25-1,TGTGCCAGCAGTGAAAATAACGGCCACTCCTACAATGAGCAGTTCTTC,CASSENNGHSYNEQFF
TRBJ2-1,.,.,TRBV7-7,TGTGCTAGCAGCCAAACCTGGACGTCCTACAATGAGCAGTTCTTC,CASSQTWTSYNEQFF
TRBJ1-3,.,TRBD1,TRBV9,TGTGCCAGCAGCTCCATTCCCGGGACAGATGGAAACACCATATATTTT,CASSSIPGTDGNTIYF
TRBJ1-5,.,.,TRBV7-2,TGTGCCAGCAGCTTAGTCGGCGGACTGTTCAATCAGCCCCAGCATTTT,CASSLVGGLFNQPQHF
TRBJ2-5,.,TRBD1,TRBV6-6,TGTGCCAGCAGTTACCCACAGGGGCAAGAGACCCAGTACTTC,CASSYPQGQETQYF
TRBJ2-7,.,TRBD1,TRBV30,TGTGCCTGGAGTAGGGGTCGGACAGGGGAAAGATACGAGCAGTACTTC,CAWSRGRTGERYEQYF
TRBJ2-3,.,.,TRBV25-1,TGTGCCAGCAGGGAGGCAGATACGCAGTATTTT,CASREADTQYF
TRBJ1-6,.,.,TRBV10-3,TGTGCCATCAGTGAGTCGCTGCCCAATAATTCACCCCTCCACTTT,CAISESLPNNSPLHF
TRBJ1-2,once,.,TRBV10-3,TGTGCCATCGGAGGGGACCGCTACTATGGCTACACCTTC,CAIGGDRYYGYTF
TRBJ2-7,.,.,TRBV5-6,TGTGCCAGCAGCGGGGCAGGGGCCTTCACCGACTACGAGCAGTACTTC,CASSGAGAFTDYEQYF
TRBJ2-7,.,.,TRBV6-5,TGTGCCAGCAGAGGAGCGGGCGAGCAGTACTTC,CASRGAGEQYF
TRBJ2-7,once,TRBD1,TRBV9,TGTGCCAGCAGCGTAGGGGACAGAGCCTACGAGCAGTACTTC,CASSVGDRAYEQYF
TRBJ2-7,.,.,TRBV29-1,TGCAGCGTTGGCCGCGCCCGGAGTCTCTACGAGCAGTACTTC,CSVGRARSLYEQYF
TRBJ2-2,.,TRBD1,TRBV5-4,TGTGCCAGCAGGGGGGGACAGGGGGCTAACACCGGGGAGCTGTTTTTT,CASRGGQGANTGELFF
TRBJ1-1,few,.,TRBV2,TGTGCCAGCATGAGACAGAACACTGAAGCTTTCTTT,CASMRQNTEAFF
TRBJ1-5,.,.,TRBV7-2,TGTGCCAGCAGCTTGGTCTTGGGGGGGTTTGGTAGGCAGCCCCAGCATTTT,CASSLVLGGFGRQPQHF
TRBJ2-1,.,TRBD2,TRBV18,TGTGCCAGCTCCCCAGGACTAGCGGGAGGAAATGAGCAGTTCTTC,CASSPGLAGGNEQFF
TRBJ1-2,.,.,TRBV6-6,TGTGCCAGCAGTTCCGGATCTCGCTATGGCTACACCTTC,CASSSGSRYGYTF
TRBJ1-4,.,TRBD1,TRBV5-4,TGTGCCAGCAGCTCAGGGACAGGATTTGAAAAACTGTTTTTT,CASSSGTGFEKLFF
TRBJ1-2,.,.,TRBV11-2,TGTGCCAGCAGCTTCCGGGGCGAGGTCGTCAGTGGCTACACCTTC,CASSFRGEVVSGYTF
TRBJ2-1,.,TRBD2,TRBV30,TGTGCCTGGAGTATTAGCGGGAGGGTTAATGAGCAGTTCTTC,CAWSISGRVNEQFF
TRBJ2-1,once,TRBD2,TRBV5-4,TGTGCCAGCAGCCCTCCCGGGGGGAGCTCCTACAATGAGCAGTTCTTC,CASSPPGGSSYNEQFF
TRBJ1-1,.,TRBD1,TRBV7-9,TGTGCCAGCAGCTTTACAGGGGCCTTGAACACTGAAGCTTTCTTT,CASSFTGALNTEAFF
TRBJ1-1,once,.,TRBV7-9,TGTGCCAGCAGCTCCCTTGGGTCTGAAGCTTTCTTT,CASSSLGSEAFF
TRBJ1-2,.,.,TRBV7-8,TGTGCCAGCAGCTCGTCGATGGACTATGGCTACACCTTC,CASSSSMDYGYTF
TRBJ1-5,.,.,TRBV6-5,TGTGCCAGCAGTCGGAACAGGGTCAATCAGCCCCAGCATTTT,CASSRNRVNQPQHF
TRBJ1-1,.,.,TRBV2,TGTGCCAGCAGTGAAGGAGGCAGAAAAGCTTTCTTT,CASSEGGRKAFF
TRBJ1-2,.,TRBD1,TRBV20-1,TGCAGTGCTAGGTGGGACAGCCTCTACACCTTC,CSARWDSLYTF
TRBJ2-2,.,TRBD2,TRBV18,TGTGCCAGCTCACCGACTAGCGGGGCGAACACCGGGGAGCTGTTTTTT,CASSPTSGANTGELFF
TRBJ2-3,.,.,TRBV6-5,TGTGCCAGCAATACAGACGGTACGCAGTATTTT,CASNTDGTQYF
TRBJ1-4,once,.,TRBV4-3,TGCGCCAGCAGTCACCGAGTAAATTCGGGGCAGCCCCCAAGGTGGACTAATGAAAAACTGTTTTTT,CASSHRVNSGQPPRWTNEKLFF
TRBJ1-3,.,TRBD1,TRBV6-5,TGTGCCAGCAGCCGCCAGGGGGTATCTGGAAACACCATATATTTT,CASSRQGVSGNTIYF
TRBJ2-1,.,TRBD2,TRBV11-2,TGTGCCAGCAGCTTAGAGGGTAGCGGGGTCCACAATGAGCAGTTCTTC,CASSLEGSGVHNEQFF
TRBJ2-1,.,.,TRBV5-8,TGTGCCAGCAGCCCGTGGGGGGGCACCAATACCTACAATGAGCAGTTCTTC,CASSPWGGTNTYNEQFF
TRBJ2-1,.,TRBD2,TRBV7-3,TGTGCCAGCAGCTTAAGGGCTAGCGGGAGCTCGCGCAATGAGCAGTTCTTC,CASSLRASGSSRNEQFF
TRBJ1-2,.,.,TRBV18,TGTGCCAGCTCACCACAGGGGACCCGGGAGCTCTATGGCTACACCTTC,CASSPQGTRELYGYTF
TRBJ1-6,.,TRBD1,TRBV6-1,TGTGCCAGCAGTGATCAGGGGGACAGCCAGACGCCCCTCCACTTT,CASSDQGDSQTPLHF
TRBJ2-7,.,.,TRBV5-4,TGTGCCAGCAGCTTGCATGGGGTCTACGAGCAGTACTTC,CASSLHGVYEQYF
TRBJ2-5,.,.,TRBV7-2,TGTGCCAGCGGAAAGACTAGTAGGGAGACCCAGTACTTC,CASGKTSRETQYF
TRBJ2-4,.,.,TRBV9,TGTGCCAGCAGCGTCTCCGGACAGTACTCAAACATTCAGTACTTC,CASSVSGQYSNIQYF
TRBJ2-7,.,.,TRBV18,TGTGCCAGCTCACCAGTCGGTGCAGGGGGGCTATACGAGCAGTACTTC,CASSPVGAGGLYEQYF
TRBJ2-5,.,.,TRBV21-1,TGTGCCAGCAGCAACGGGCTAGCGGGGGGGCCACGGGAGACCCAGTACTTC,CASSNGLAGGPRETQYF
TRBJ2-3,.,.,TRBV7-3,TGTGCCAGCAGCTTTGGGACTAGCACAGATACGCAGTATTTT,CASSFGTSTDTQYF
TRBJ1-3,.,.,TRBV7-2,TGTGCCAGCAGCTTAGCCACAGCTGGAAACACCATATATTTT,CASSLATAGNTIYF
TRBJ2-7,.,.,TRBV11-2,TGTGCCACCCCCAGCAGCGGAGACCACGAGCAGTACTTC,CATPSSGDHEQYF
TRBJ2-5,.,TRBD2,TRBV7-2,TGTGCCAGCGGCAGAACGGGGGGAGAGACCCAGTACTTC,CASGRTGGETQYF
TRBJ2-7,.,TRBD1,TRBV28,TGTGCCAGCAGTCCGCCGGGGACAGGGGCCAACGAGCAGTACTTC,CASSPPGTGANEQYF